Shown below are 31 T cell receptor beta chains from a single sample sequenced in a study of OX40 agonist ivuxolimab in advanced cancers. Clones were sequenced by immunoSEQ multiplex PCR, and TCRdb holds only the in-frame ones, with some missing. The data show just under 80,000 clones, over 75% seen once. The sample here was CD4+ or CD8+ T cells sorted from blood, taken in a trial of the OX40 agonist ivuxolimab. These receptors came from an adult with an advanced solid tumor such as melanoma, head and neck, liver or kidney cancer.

The DNA for the CDR3 is TGCGCCAGCAGCCAGGGACAAGGGGGCCCAACTGGCGGGGAGCTGTTTTTT. Protein product: CASSQGQGGPTGGELFF. This chain joins TRBV5-1 and TRBJ2-2, with 7 bases matching TRBD1. The germline gives CDR1 SGHRS, CDR2 YFSETQ. This CDR3 is 17 amino acids long. With 4 bases clipped from V and 7 bases from J, the junction kept 16 bases outside the gene matches.

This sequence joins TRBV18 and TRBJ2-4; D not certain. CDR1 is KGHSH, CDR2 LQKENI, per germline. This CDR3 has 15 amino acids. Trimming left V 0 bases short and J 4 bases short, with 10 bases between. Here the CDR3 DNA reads TGTGCCAGCTCACCACCGGACGGTGGTAAAAACATTCAGTACTTC. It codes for CASSPPDGGKNIQYF.

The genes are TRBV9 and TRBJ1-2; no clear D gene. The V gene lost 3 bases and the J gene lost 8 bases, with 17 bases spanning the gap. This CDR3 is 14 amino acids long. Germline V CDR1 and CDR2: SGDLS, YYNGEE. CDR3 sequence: CASSEGPMRVGYTF. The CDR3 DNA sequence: TGTGCCAGCAGCGAAGGCCCTATGAGGGTAGGCTACACCTTC.

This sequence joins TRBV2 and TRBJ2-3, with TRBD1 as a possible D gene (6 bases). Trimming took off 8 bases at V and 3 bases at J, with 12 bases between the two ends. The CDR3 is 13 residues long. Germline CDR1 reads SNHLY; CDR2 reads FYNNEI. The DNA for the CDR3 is TGTGCCAGCGATGGACAGAAGACAGATACGCAGTATTTT. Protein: CASDGQKTDTQYF. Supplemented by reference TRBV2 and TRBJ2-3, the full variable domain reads EPEVTQTPSHQVTQMGQEVILRCVPISNHLYFYWYRQILGQKVEFLVSFYNNEISEKSEIFDDQFSVERPDGSNFTLKIRSTKLEDSAMYFCASDGQKTDTQYFGPGTRLTVL.

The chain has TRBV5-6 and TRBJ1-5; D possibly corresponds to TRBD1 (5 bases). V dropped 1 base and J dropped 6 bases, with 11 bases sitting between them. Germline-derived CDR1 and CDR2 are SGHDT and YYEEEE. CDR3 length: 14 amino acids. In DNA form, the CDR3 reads TGTGCCAGCAGCTTGAGGCAGGGTACTCAGCCCCAGCATTTT. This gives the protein CASSLRQGTQPQHF.

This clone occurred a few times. CDR3 bases: TGTGCCAGCAGCCAAGAAAAGAGGGGGAGAGCTTTCTTT. Its protein is CASSQEKRGRAFF. The chain couples TRBV4-2 to TRBJ1-1; D might be TRBD1 (6 bases). Germline V gene lookup returns CDR1 LGHNA and CDR2 YNFKEQ. There are 13 residues in the CDR3. V dropped 0 bases and J dropped 10 bases, with 12 bases sitting between them.

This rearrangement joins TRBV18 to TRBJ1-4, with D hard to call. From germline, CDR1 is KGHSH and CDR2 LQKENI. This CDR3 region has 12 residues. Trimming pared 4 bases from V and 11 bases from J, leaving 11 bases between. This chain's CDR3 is CASSRRTDKLFF. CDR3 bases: TGTGCCAGCTCACGACGGACGGACAAACTGTTTTTT.

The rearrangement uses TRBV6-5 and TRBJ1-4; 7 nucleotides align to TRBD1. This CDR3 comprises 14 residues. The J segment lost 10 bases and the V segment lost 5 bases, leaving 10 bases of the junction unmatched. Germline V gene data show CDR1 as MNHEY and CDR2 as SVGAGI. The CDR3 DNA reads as TGTGCCAGCAGTGACGACAGGGTAGTGGGAAAACTGTTTTTT. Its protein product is CASSDDRVVGKLFF.

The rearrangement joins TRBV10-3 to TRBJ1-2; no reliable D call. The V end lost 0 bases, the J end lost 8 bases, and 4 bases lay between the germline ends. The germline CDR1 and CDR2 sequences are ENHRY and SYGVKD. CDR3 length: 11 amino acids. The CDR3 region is CAISESSGYTF. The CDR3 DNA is TGTGCCATCAGTGAGTCTTCGGGCTACACCTTC.

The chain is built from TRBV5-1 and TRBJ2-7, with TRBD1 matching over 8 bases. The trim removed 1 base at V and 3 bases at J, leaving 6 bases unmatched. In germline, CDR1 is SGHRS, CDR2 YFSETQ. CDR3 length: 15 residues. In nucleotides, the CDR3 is TGCGCCAGCAGCTTGAATTCCAGGGGGCTCTACGAGCAGTACTTC. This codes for CASSLNSRGLYEQYF.

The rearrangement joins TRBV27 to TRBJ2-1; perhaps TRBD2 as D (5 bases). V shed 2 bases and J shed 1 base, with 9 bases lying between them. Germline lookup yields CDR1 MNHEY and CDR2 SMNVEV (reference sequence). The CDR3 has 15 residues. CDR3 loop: CASSLLTTSYNEQFF. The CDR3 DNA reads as TGTGCCAGCAGTTTACTGACTACGTCCTACAATGAGCAGTTCTTC.

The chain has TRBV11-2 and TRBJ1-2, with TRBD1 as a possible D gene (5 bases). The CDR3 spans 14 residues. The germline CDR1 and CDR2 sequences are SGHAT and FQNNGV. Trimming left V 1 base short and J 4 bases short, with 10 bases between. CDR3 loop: CASSLVLGPYGYTF. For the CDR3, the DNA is TGTGCCAGCAGCTTAGTATTGGGACCCTATGGCTACACCTTC.

The CDR3 loop is CASSPSDSSGNTIYF. The CDR3 coding sequence is TGTGCCAGCAGTCCCTCGGACAGCTCTGGAAACACCATATATTTT. This rearrangement joins TRBV6-5 to TRBJ1-3; D may be TRBD1 (6 bases). CDR1 and CDR2 from the germline V gene are MNHEY and SVGAGI. V was shortened by 5 bases and J by 0 bases, with 11 bases between the two germline ends. CDR3 size: 15 residues.

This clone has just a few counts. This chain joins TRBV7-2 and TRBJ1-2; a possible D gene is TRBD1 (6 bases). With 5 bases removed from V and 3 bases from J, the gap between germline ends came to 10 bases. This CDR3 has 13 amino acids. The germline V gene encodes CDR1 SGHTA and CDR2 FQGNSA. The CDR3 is CASSRTVDYGYTF. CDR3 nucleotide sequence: TGTGCCAGCAGCCGGACAGTCGACTATGGCTACACCTTC.

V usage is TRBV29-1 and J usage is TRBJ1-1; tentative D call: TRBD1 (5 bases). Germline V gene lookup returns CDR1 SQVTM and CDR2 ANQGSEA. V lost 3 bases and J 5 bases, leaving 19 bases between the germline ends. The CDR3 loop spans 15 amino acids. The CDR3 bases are TGCAGCGTTGATCGGGGCAGGATCATTGAAACTGAAGCTTTCTTT. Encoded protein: CSVDRGRIIETEAFF.

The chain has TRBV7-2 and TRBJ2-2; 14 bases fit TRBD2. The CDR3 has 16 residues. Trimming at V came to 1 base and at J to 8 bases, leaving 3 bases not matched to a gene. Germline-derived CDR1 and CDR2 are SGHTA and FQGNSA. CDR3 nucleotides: TGTGCCAGCAGCTTAGGGACTAGCGGGAGGCGGGGGGAGCTGTTTTTT. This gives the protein CASSLGTSGRRGELFF.

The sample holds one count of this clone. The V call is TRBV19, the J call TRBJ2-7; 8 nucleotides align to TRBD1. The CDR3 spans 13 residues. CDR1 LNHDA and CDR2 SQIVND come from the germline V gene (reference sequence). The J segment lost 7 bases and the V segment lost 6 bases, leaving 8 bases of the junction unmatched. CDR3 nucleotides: TGTGCCAGTAGGACAACAGGGGGGCGGGAGCAGTACTTC. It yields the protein CASRTTGGREQYF.

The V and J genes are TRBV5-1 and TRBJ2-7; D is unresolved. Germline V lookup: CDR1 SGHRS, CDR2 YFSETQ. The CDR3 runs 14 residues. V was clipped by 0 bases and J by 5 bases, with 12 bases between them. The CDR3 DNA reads TGCGCCAGCAGCTTGGGACCATCCAGCAACGAGCAGTACTTC. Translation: CASSLGPSSNEQYF.

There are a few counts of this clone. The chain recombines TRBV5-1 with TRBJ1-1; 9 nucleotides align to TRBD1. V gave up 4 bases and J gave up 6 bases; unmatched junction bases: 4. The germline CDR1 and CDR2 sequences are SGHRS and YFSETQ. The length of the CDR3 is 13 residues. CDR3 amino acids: CASSTGQGSEAFF. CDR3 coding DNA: TGCGCCAGCAGCACGGGACAGGGTTCTGAAGCTTTCTTT. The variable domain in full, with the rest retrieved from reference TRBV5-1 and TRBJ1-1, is KAGVTQTPRYLIKTRGQQVTLSCSPISGHRSVSWYQQTPGQGLQFLFEYFSETQRNKGNFPGRFSGRQFSNSRSEMNVSTLELGDSALYLCASSTGQGSEAFFGQGTRLTVV.

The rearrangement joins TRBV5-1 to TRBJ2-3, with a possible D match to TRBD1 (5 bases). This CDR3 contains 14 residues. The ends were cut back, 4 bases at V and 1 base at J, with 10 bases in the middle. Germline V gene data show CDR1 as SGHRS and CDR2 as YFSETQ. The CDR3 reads CASSTGHGTDTQYF. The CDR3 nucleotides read TGCGCCAGCAGCACCGGACACGGCACAGATACGCAGTATTTT.

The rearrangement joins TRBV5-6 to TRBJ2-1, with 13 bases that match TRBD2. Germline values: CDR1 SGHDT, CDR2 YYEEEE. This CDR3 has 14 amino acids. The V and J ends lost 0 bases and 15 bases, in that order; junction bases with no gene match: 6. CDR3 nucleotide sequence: TGTGCCAGCAGCTTGGGAACTAGCGGGAGGGCCCGGTTCTTC. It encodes CASSLGTSGRARFF.

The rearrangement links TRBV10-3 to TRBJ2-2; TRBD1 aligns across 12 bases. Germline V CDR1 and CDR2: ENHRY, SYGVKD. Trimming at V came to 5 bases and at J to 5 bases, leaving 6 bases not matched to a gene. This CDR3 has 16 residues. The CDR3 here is CAISRGQGARTGELFF. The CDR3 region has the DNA TGTGCCATCAGTAGGGGACAGGGGGCGCGTACCGGGGAGCTGTTTTTT.

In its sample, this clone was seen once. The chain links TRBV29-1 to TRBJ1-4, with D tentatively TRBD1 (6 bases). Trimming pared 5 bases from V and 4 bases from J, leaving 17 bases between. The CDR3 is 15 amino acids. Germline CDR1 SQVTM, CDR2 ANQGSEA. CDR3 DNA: TGCAGCGTTAGGGGACACACCAGCGATAATGAAAAACTGTTTTTT. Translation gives CSVRGHTSDNEKLFF.

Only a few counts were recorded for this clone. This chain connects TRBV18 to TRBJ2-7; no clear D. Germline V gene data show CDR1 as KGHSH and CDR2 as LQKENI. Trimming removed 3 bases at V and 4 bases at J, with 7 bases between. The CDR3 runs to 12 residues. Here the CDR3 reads CASSPTQYEQYF. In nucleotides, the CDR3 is TGTGCCAGCTCACCGACCCAGTACGAGCAGTACTTC.

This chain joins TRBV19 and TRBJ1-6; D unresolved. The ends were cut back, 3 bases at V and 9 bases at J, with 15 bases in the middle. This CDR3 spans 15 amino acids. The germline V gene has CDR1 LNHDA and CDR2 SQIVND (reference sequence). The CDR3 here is CASSIMADTGSPLHF. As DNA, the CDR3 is TGTGCCAGTAGTATTATGGCAGACACGGGTTCACCCCTCCACTTT.

The CDR3 DNA reads TGCGCCAGCAGTGGAGGCGGGGGCTCCTACAATGAGCAGTTCTTC. Protein: CASSGGGGSYNEQFF. This chain uses TRBV10-1 with TRBJ2-1; 7 nucleotides align to TRBD2. The CDR3 is 15 residues long. Germline V gene sequence: CDR1 WNHNN, CDR2 SYGVQD (reference sequence). With V trimmed by 4 bases and J by 0 bases, 3 bases remained unmatched.

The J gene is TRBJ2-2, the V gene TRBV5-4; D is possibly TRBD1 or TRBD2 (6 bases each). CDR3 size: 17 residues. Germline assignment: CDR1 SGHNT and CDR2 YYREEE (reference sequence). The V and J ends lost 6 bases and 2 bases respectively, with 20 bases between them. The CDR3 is CASTSGGAGSNTGELFF. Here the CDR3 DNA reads TGTGCCAGCACCTCCGGGGGCGCGGGAAGTAACACCGGGGAGCTGTTTTTT.

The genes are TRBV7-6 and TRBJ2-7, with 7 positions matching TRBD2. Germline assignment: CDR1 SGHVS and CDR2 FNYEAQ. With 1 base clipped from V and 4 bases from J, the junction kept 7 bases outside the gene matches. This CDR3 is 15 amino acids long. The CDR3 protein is CASSLGGSPPYEQYF. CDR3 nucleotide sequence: TGTGCCAGCAGCTTAGGCGGGAGCCCTCCTTACGAGCAGTACTTC.

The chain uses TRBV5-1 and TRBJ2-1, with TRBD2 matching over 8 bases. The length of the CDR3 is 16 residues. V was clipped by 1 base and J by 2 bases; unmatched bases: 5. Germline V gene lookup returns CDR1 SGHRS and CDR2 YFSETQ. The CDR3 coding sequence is TGCGCCAGCAGCTTGCTCGGGAGGGTCCCCTACAATGAGCAGTTCTTC. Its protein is CASSLLGRVPYNEQFF. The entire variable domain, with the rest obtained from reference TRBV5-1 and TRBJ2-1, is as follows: KAGVTQTPRYLIKTRGQQVTLSCSPISGHRSVSWYQQTPGQGLQFLFEYFSETQRNKGNFPGRFSGRQFSNSRSEMNVSTLELGDSALYLCASSLLGRVPYNEQFFGPGTRLTVL.

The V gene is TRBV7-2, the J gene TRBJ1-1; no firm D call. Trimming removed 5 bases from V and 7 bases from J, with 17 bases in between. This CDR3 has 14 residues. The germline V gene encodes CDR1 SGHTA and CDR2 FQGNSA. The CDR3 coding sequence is TGTGCCAGCAGCATCTTGATGGGGTCGGGTGAAGCTTTCTTT. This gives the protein CASSILMGSGEAFF.

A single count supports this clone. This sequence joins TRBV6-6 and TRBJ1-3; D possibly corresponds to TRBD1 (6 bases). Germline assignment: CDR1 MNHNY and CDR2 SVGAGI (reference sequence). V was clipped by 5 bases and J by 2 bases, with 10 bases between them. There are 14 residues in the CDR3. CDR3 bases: TGTGCCAGCAGTACCGGGACACCTGGAAACACCATATATTTT. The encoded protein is CASSTGTPGNTIYF.